Each of the 13 T cell receptor beta chains below was sequenced from the same sample in a study of naive CD8 T cells in extremely preterm neonates. Some clones are missing from TCRdb's copy, which holds only in-frame ones; the method was immunoSEQ multiplex PCR. Here the sample spans approximately 5,000 clones, approximately 96% being singletons. The sequenced sample was naive CD8+ T cells from blood. These receptors originate from a human donor in good health.

V is TRBV5-4 and J is TRBJ2-1, with TRBD2 matching over 13 bases. V shed 3 bases, J shed 9 bases, and the junction held 9 bases outside the gene matches. Germline V CDR1 and CDR2: SGHNT, YYREEE (reference sequence). The CDR3 spans 16 residues. The CDR3 spells CASSSAGLAGPGEQFF. As DNA, the CDR3 is TGTGCCAGCAGCTCGGCGGGACTAGCGGGGCCTGGTGAGCAGTTCTTC.

V usage is TRBV7-9 and J usage is TRBJ1-2; 7 bases are shared with TRBD1. The CDR3 extends over 14 amino acids. Germline CDR1 and CDR2: SEHNR and FQNEAQ (reference sequence). V lost 0 bases and J lost 6; bases outside the gene matches: 4. In DNA, the CDR3 is TGTGCCAGCAGCTTAGCTTGGACAGGCCATGGCTACACCTTC. It translates to CASSLAWTGHGYTF. The full variable domain, with the rest looked up from reference TRBV7-9 and TRBJ1-2, is DTGVSQNPRHKITKRGQNVTFRCDPISEHNRLYWYRQTLGQGPEFLTYFQNEAQLEKSRLLSDRFSAERPKGSFSTLEIQRTEQGDSAMYLCASSLAWTGHGYTFGSGTRLTVV.

The chain is built from TRBV27 and TRBJ1-4; weak D call: TRBD1 (6 bases). In germline, CDR1 is MNHEY, CDR2 SMNVEV (reference sequence). V shed 8 bases and J shed 6 bases, with 19 bases lying between them. CDR3 length: 15 amino acids. The CDR3 nucleotides read TGTGCCAGCGAGTTTAAAGGGCAGGGGTATGAAAAACTGTTTTTT. Its translation: CASEFKGQGYEKLFF. Based on the CDR3 plus reference TRBV27 and TRBJ1-4, the full variable domain is EAQVTQNPRYLITVTGKKLTVTCSQNMNHEYMSWYRQDPGLGLRQIYYSMNVEVTDKGDVPEGYKVSRKEKRNFPLILESPSPNQTSLYFCASEFKGQGYEKLFFGSGTQLSVL.

The rearrangement joins TRBV4-3 to TRBJ1-4; the match to TRBD1 covers 8 bases. Germline CDR1 LGHNA, CDR2 YSLEER. The V and J ends lost 0 bases and 8 bases, in that order; junction bases with no gene match: 5. This CDR3 has 15 residues. The CDR3 nucleotides read TGCGCCAGCAGCCAAGACAGGGGGCCGCGGGAAAAACTGTTTTTT. Amino acids: CASSQDRGPREKLFF.

The chain employs TRBV7-2 and TRBJ1-1; D ambiguous. This CDR3 is built from 11 residues. Germline V gene data show CDR1 as SGHTA and CDR2 as FQGNSA. The germline V and J ends were trimmed by 1 base and 7 bases, with 4 bases remaining between them. Here the CDR3 DNA reads TGTGCCAGCAGCTTAGGACTTGAAGCTTTCTTT. Protein product: CASSLGLEAFF.

The CDR3 protein is CASSPYAILPSGRGEQYF. In DNA form, the CDR3 reads TGTGCCAGCAGCCCTTATGCGATTTTACCCTCGGGGCGGGGAGAGCAGTACTTC. V is TRBV27 and J is TRBJ2-7, with D possibly being TRBD2 (6 bases). The CDR3 has 18 residues. Trimming took off 6 bases at V and 7 bases at J, with 31 bases between the two ends. Germline V gives CDR1 MNHEY, CDR2 SMNVEV (reference sequence).

This chain joins TRBV6-5 and TRBJ2-2, with 11 bases identical to TRBD1. The germline CDR1 and CDR2 sequences are MNHEY and SVGAGI. J lost 9 bases, V lost 6 bases, and 9 bases had no gene match. The CDR3 loop spans 15 amino acids. CDR3 amino acids: CASRALGQGARELFF. CDR3 sequence (DNA): TGTGCCAGCAGGGCTTTAGGACAGGGGGCGCGGGAGCTGTTTTTT.

V and J are TRBV10-3 and TRBJ2-7, with D possibly matching TRBD2 (5 bases). V dropped 0 bases and J dropped 0 bases, with 6 bases sitting between them. Germline V gives CDR1 ENHRY, CDR2 SYGVKD. The CDR3 has 14 amino acids. The CDR3 is CAISESTSSYEQYF. DNA for the CDR3: TGTGCCATCAGTGAGTCCACTAGCTCCTACGAGCAGTACTTC.

The chain employs TRBV15 and TRBJ1-5; 7 nucleotides align to TRBD1. Germline V gene data show CDR1 as LNHNV and CDR2 as YYDKDF (reference sequence). The CDR3 is 14 amino acids. The V and J ends lost 2 bases and 3 bases, in that order; junction bases with no gene match: 1. The CDR3 loop is CATSRRGLNQPQHF. In nucleotides, the CDR3 is TGTGCCACCAGCAGAAGGGGGCTCAATCAGCCCCAGCATTTT.

The chain links TRBV7-9 to TRBJ1-4; D unclear. Germline V gene lookup returns CDR1 SEHNR and CDR2 FQNEAQ (reference sequence). The CDR3 has 11 amino acids. Trimming removed 7 bases at V and 8 bases at J, with 8 bases between. Here the CDR3 reads CASTPGEKLFF. CDR3 sequence (DNA): TGTGCCAGCACCCCGGGAGAAAAACTGTTTTTT.

This rearrangement joins TRBV5-5 to TRBJ1-1; possibly TRBD1 for D (5 bases). CDR1 is SGHKS, CDR2 YYEKEE, per germline (reference sequence). CDR3 size: 16 residues. Trimming left V 2 bases short and J 1 base short, with 15 bases between. CDR3 DNA sequence: TGTGCCAGCAGCTTATCCGGACAAGGCGGGAACACTGAAGCTTTCTTT. This encodes CASSLSGQGGNTEAFF.

The chain carries TRBV4-1 and TRBJ2-5; unclear D gene. This CDR3 is 13 amino acids long. Germline values: CDR1 MGHRA, CDR2 YSYEKL. Trimming took off 4 bases at V and 1 base at J, with 7 bases between the two ends. Here the CDR3 reads CASSPYAQETQYF. CDR3 nucleotides: TGCGCCAGCAGCCCCTACGCCCAAGAGACCCAGTACTTC.

The chain joins TRBV6-5 to TRBJ1-2; D possibly corresponds to TRBD1 (5 bases). The V and J ends lost 1 base and 2 bases respectively, with 14 bases between them. Germline loops: CDR1 MNHEY, CDR2 SVGAGI. The CDR3 length is 16 residues. The CDR3 loop is CASSYYAGRSNYGYTF. DNA of the CDR3: TGTGCCAGCAGTTACTACGCGGGGCGGAGCAACTATGGCTACACCTTC.